This T cell receptor (beta chain) was captured by sequencing in a study of blood T cell repertoires in COVID-19 (dated by TCRdb to the early 2020s). For context, the study as a whole: Samples from collaborators originated in the United States, Italy and Spain and spanned both the acute and convalescent phases of COVID-19. The prospective study material was composed of cDNA or gDNA derived from T cells, B-cell-depleted T cells, or PBMCs. A freely available public database, intended as a resource for researchers studying the immune response to SARS-CoV-2, is where the repertoires were released. Subjects who had been exposed to COVID-19, were actively infected with it, or had recovered from it provided the deeply sampled blood TCRbeta repertoires that made up the dataset. Samples were obtained from the ongoing ImmuneRACE study (first 160 participants) and from about 1,300 subjects provided by 6 global collaborators. HLA class I and class II types, where available, came from metadata supplied by the sample provider rather than from assay-based typing. The sample metadata nearly always contained a de-identified subject ID, COVID-19 status, age in years and sex.

Notes on this clone: The antigen this receptor binds is unknown. Base qualities are not recorded, but no much larger clone differs from it by a single base.

TCRbeta CDR3 regions were amplified from genomic DNA by means of the immunoSEQ Assay, a bias-controlled multiplex PCR. In the source study's methods: Nucleated cell counts per sample were estimated from amplification of reference gene primers within the assay. Sequence reads were collapsed and filtered to measure the absolute abundance of every unique TCRbeta CDR3 rearrangement. Productive Simpson clonality was computed per sample as the square root of Simpson's diversity index over productive rearrangements. The table was pulled from immuneACCESS by TCRdb, which kept in-frame rearrangements only. Such tables lose some clones; where checked, under half of the loss comes from unresolved V genes, and the rest has no known cause. The DNA gave D and trimming, while V, J and clone size come from that table. The table for this sample lists more than 250,000 clones; more than 75% of them were counted only once. The leading ten clones occupy roughly 10% of the sample.

What the work shows at the level of the full study, not this receptor alone: The quantity of clinical and demographic metadata differed by source and by participant and was supplied without curation.

The CDR3 runs 15 residues from the cysteine to the phenylalanine. The entry retains the CDR3 DNA only, 45 bases that are in frame from base 1. Unmatched junction bases come to 11, with V trimmed by 0 bases and J by 10 bases. CDR1 and CDR2 are read off the germline V gene as SGHNT and YENEEA. In the prospective study, participants were 18 to 89 years old, resided in approximately 22 geographic areas of the United States, and were enrolled through a virtual design. In the prospective study, participants were assigned to cohorts based on the clinical history participants reported in a screening survey and a study questionnaire. Recovered participants in ImmuneRACE Cohort 3 were defined as having two consecutive negative NP/OP PCR tests, clearance from a healthcare professional, or resolution of symptoms. Each participant in the prospective study had whole blood, serum and a nasopharyngeal or oropharyngeal swab collected by mobile phlebotomists. Additional blood draws and questionnaires over an approximately two-month period could optionally be provided by prospective study participants. Before DNA extraction, blood samples from the prospective study were shipped at room temperature or frozen.

The chain joins TRBV11-3 to TRBJ1-1; a stretch of 7 junction bases matches TRBD1. Input material: PBMCs or T cells enriched from blood (not recorded which). This receptor was taken from a woman aged 18 to 35 who had recovered from COVID-19. CDR3 loop: CASSLDGGDSRRAFF. The DNA sequence is given as TGTGCCAGCAGCTTAGATGGAGGGGACAGCCGAAGAGCTTTCTTT.